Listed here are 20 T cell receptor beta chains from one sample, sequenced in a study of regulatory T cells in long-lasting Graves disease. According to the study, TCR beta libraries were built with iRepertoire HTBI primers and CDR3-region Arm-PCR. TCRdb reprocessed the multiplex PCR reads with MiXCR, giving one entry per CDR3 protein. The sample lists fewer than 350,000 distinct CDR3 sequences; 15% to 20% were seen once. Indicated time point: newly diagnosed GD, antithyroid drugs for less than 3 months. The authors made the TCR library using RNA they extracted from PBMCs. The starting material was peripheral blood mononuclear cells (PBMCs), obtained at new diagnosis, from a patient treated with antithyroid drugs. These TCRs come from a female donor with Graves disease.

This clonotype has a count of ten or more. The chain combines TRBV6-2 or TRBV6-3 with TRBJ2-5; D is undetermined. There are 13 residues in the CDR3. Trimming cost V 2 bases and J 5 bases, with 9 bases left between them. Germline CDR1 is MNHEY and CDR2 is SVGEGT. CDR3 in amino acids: CASSYLGRETQYF. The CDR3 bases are TGTGCCAGCAGTTACCTGGGTCGGGAGACCCAGTACTTC.

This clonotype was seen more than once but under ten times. CDR3 nucleotide sequence: TGTGCCAGTTCCCTCGGAGCGGTCACAGATACGCAGTATTTT. It is translated as CASSLGAVTDTQYF. The chain employs TRBV19 and TRBJ2-3; a weak D match, TRBD2 (5 bases). Germline CDR1 is LNHDA and CDR2 is SQIVND (reference sequence). The CDR3 has 14 residues. Trimming took 8 bases from V and 2 from J, leaving 14 bases between them.

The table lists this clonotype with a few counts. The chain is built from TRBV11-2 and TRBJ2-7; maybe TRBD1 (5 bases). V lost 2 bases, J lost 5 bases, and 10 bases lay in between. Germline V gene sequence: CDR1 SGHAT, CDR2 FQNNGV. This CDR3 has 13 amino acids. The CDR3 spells CASSLQVRDEQYF. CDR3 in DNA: TGTGCCAGCAGCTTACAAGTCAGGGACGAGCAGTACTTC.

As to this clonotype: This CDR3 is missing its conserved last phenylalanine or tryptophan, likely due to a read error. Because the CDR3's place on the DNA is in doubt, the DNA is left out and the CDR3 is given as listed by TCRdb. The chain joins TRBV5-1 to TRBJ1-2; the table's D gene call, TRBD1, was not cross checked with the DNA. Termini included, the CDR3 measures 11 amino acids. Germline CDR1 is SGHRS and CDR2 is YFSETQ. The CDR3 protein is CASSQGQNIAL.

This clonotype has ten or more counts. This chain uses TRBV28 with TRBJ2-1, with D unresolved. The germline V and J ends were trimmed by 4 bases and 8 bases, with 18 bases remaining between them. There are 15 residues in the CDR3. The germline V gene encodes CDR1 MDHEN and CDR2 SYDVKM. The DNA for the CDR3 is TGTGCCAGCAGTTCCCAGGCTAGTTATTCGGATGAGCAGTTCTTC. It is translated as CASSSQASYSDEQFF.

The CDR3 here is CASALSRSYEQYF. The CDR3 DNA sequence: TGTGCCAGCGCATTGAGCCGGTCCTACGAGCAGTACTTC. The chain couples TRBV2 to TRBJ2-7; no definite D call. The CDR3 covers 13 residues. Trimming took off 8 bases at V and 1 base at J, with 12 bases between the two ends. CDR1 and CDR2 (germline): SNHLY, FYNNEI.

Here the CDR3 reads CASSQDRGREAGNEQFF. CDR3 nucleotides: TGCGCCAGCAGCCAAGACCGCGGGAGGGAGGCTGGCAATGAGCAGTTCTTC. The rearrangement uses TRBV4-1 and TRBJ2-1, with 9 positions matching TRBD2. Trimming took 0 bases from V and 6 from J; bases not matched to a gene: 9. This CDR3 is built from 17 residues. Germline V gene sequence: CDR1 MGHRA, CDR2 YSYEKL.

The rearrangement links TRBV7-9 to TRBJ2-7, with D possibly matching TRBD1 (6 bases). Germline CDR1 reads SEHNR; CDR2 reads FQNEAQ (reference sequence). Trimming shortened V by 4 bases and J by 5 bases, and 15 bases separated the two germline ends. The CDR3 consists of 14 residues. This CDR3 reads CASSYQGFSHEQYF. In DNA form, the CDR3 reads TGTGCCAGCAGCTACCAGGGGTTTTCCCACGAGCAGTACTTC.

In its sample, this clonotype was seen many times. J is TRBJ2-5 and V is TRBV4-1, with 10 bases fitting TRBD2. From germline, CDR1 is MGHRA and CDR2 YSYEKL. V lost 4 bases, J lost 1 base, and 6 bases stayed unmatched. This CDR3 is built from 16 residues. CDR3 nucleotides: TGCGCCAGCAGCCCTGGACTAGCGGAGTTCCAAGAGACCCAGTACTTC. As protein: CASSPGLAEFQETQYF.

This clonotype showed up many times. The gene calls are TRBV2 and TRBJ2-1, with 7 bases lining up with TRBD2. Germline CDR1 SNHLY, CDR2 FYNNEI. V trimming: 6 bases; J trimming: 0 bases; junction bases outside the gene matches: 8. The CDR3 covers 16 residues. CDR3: CASSWVRESSYNEQFF. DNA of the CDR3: TGTGCCAGCAGCTGGGTGCGGGAGAGCTCCTACAATGAGCAGTTCTTC.

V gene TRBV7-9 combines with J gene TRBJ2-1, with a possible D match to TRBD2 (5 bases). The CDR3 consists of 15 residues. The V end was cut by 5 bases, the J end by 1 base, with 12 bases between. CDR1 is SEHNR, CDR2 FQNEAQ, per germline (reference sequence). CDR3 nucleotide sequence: TGTGCCAGCAGCGTTCGGGAAGGTTCCTACAATGAGCAGTTCTTC. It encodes CASSVREGSYNEQFF.

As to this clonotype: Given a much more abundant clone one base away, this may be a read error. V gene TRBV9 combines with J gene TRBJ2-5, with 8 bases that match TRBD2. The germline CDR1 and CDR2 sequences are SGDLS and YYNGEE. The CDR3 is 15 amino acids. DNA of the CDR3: TGTGCCAACAGCTCACACCGACTAGCGTCGGAGACCCAGTACTTC. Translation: CANSSHRLASETQYF.

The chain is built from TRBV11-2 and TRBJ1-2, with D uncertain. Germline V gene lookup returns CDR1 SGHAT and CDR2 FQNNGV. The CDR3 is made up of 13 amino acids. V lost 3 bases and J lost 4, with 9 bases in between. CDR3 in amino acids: CASSFDRSYGYTF. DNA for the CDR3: TGTGCCAGCAGCTTTGACCGCTCCTATGGCTACACCTTC.

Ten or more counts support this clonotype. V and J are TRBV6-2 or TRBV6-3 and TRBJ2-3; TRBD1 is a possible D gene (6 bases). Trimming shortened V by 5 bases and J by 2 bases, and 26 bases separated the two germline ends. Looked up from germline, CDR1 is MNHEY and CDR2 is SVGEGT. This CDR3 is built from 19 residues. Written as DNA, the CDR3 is TGTGCCAGCAGTGAAGCGAGAGGGGGTCCATACTCTAACACAGATACGCAGTATTTT. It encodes CASSEARGGPYSNTDTQYF.

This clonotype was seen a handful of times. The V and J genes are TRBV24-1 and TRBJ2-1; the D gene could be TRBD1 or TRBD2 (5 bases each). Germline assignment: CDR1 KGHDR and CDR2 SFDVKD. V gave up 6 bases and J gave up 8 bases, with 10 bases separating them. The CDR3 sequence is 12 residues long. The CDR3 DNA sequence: TGTGCCACCAGTAGAGGGGACGATGAGCAGTTCTTC. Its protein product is CATSRGDDEQFF.

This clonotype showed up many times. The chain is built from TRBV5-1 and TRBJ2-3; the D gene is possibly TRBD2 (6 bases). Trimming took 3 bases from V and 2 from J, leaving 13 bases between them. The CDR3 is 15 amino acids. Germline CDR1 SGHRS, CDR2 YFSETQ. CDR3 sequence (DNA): TGCGCCAGCAGCTATATCGCTAGCGACACAGATACGCAGTATTTT. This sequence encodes CASSYIASDTDTQYF.

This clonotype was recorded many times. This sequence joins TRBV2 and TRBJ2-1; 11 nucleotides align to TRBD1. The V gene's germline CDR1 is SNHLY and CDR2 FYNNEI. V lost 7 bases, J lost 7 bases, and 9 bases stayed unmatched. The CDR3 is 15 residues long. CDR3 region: CASTEGQGAGNEQFF. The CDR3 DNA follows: TGTGCCAGCACCGAAGGACAGGGGGCCGGGAATGAGCAGTTCTTC.

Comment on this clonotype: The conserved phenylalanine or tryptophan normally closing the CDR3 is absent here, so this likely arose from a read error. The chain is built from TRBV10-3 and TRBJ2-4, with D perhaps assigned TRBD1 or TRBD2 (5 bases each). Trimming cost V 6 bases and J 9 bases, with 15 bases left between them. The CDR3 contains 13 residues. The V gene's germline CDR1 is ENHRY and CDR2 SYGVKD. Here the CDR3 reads CAISPRGQSIQYL. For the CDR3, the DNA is TGTGCCATCAGCCCCCGGGGCCAAAGCATTCAGTACCTC.

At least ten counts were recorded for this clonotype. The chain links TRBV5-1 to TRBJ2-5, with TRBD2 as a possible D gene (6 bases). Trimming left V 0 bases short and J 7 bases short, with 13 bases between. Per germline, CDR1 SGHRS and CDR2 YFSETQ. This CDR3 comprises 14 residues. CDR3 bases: TGCGCCAGCAGCTTGGGACTAGGAAGATCGACCCAGTACTTC. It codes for CASSLGLGRSTQYF.

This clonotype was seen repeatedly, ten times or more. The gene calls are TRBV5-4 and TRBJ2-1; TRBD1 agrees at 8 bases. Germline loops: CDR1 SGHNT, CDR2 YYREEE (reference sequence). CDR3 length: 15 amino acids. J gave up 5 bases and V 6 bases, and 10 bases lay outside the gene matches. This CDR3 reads CASTYRAGGNNEQFF. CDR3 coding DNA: TGTGCCAGCACCTATAGGGCAGGGGGCAACAATGAGCAGTTCTTC.